This TCR beta chain was identified during a study of CD8+ T cells in alopecia areata. Study results and limitations: Tofacitinib delivered significant drops in scalp clonality and in expanded CD8+ clones among the top 100.

This CDR3 comprises 15 residues. The germline CDR1 and CDR2 sequences are ENHRY and SYGVKD. V dropped 3 bases and J dropped 2 bases, with 12 bases sitting between them. cDNA serving as the sequencing template came from extracted, reverse transcribed RNA. TCRdb's table, derived via immunoSEQ multiplex PCR, lists solely in-frame clones and lacks some. The sample carries about 180,000 clones, about 51% recorded once. Remarks on this clone: Its antigen remains unidentified.

The treatment: oral pan-JAK inhibitor, 5-10 mg twice daily. The starting material was CD8+ T cells sorted from blood, obtained at roughly week 52, from a patient treated with tofacitinib. V gene TRBV10-3 combines with J gene TRBJ2-3; tentatively, D is TRBD2 (5 bases). This clonotype originated in a human donor with alopecia areata. This CDR3 is CAISDGSGPTDTQYF. The CDR3 bases are TGTGCCATCAGTGATGGAAGCGGCCCCACAGATACGCAGTATTTT.